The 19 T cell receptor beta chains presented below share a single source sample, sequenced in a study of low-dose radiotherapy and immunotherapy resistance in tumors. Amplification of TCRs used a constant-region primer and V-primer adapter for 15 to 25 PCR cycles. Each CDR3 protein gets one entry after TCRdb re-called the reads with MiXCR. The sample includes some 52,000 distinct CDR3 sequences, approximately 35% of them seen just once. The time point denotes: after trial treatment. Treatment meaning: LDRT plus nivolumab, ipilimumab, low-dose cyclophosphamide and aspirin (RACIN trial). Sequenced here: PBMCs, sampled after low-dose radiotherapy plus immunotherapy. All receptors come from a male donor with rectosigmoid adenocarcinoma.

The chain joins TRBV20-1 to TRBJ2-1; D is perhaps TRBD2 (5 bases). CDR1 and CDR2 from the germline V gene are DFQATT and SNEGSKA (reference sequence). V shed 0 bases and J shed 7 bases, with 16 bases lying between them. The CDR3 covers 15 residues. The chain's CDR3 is CSARESEGDGNEQFF. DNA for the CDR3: TGCAGTGCTAGAGAGAGCGAGGGTGACGGGAATGAGCAGTTCTTC.

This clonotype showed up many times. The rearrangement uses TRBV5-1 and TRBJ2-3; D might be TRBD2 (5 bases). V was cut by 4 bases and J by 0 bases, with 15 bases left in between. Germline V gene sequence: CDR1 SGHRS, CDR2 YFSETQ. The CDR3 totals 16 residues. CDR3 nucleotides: TGCGCCAGCAGCAGCGAGCGGAAAGCTAGCACAGATACGCAGTATTTT. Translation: CASSSERKASTDTQYF.

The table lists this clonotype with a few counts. CDR3 DNA sequence: TGTGCCATCAGTGATGTCCGGGACACAAGGGGGGATGAGCAGTTCTTC. Translating it yields CAISDVRDTRGDEQFF. The rearrangement uses TRBV10-3 and TRBJ2-1; D might be TRBD1 or TRBD2, each matching 6 bases. Trimming removed 3 bases from V and 8 bases from J, with 20 bases in between. CDR3 length: 16 amino acids. Germline lookup yields CDR1 ENHRY and CDR2 SYGVKD.

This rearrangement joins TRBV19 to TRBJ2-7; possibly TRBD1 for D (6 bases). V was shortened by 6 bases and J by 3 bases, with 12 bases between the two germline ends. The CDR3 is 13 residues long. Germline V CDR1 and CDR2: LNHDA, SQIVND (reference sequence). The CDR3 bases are TGTGCCAGTAGCTACAGGGTTAACTACGAGCAGTACTTC. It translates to CASSYRVNYEQYF.

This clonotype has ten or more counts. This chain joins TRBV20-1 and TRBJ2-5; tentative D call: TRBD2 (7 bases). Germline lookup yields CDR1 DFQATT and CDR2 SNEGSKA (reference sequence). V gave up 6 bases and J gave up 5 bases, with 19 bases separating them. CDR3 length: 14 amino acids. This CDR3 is CSATHAGGPETQYF. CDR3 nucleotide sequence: TGCAGTGCCACTCATGCCGGGGGGCCGGAGACCCAGTACTTC.

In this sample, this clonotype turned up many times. This CDR3 is CASSQGEIRLSTNEKLFF. CDR3 DNA: TGTGCCAGCAGCCAAGGCGAAATCCGACTATCAACTAATGAAAAACTGTTTTTT. The J gene is TRBJ1-4, the V gene TRBV3-1; no clear D gene. The V and J ends lost 1 base and 0 bases respectively, with 15 bases between them. This CDR3 region has 18 residues. The germline V gene encodes CDR1 LGHDT and CDR2 YNNKEL (reference sequence).

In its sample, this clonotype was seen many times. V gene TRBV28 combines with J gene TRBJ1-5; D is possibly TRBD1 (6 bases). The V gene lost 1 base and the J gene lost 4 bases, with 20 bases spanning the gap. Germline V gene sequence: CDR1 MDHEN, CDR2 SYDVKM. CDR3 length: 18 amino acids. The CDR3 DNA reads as TGTGCCAGCAGTTTATTAAGGGGGGCGGGGGGGGGGAATCAGCCCCAGCATTTT. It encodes CASSLLRGAGGGNQPQHF.

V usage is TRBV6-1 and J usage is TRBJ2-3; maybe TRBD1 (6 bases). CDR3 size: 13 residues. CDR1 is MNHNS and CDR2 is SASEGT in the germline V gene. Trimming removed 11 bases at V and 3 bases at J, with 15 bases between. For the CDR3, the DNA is TGTGCCCTCAGGGGCGAGATTACAGATACGCAGTATTTT. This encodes CALRGEITDTQYF.

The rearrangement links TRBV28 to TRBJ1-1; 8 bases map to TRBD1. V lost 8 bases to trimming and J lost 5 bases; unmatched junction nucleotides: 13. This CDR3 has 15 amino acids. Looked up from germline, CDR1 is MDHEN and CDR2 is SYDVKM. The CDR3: CASPPRTGRLTEAFF. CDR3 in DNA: TGTGCCAGCCCTCCTCGGACAGGGCGTTTAACTGAAGCTTTCTTT.

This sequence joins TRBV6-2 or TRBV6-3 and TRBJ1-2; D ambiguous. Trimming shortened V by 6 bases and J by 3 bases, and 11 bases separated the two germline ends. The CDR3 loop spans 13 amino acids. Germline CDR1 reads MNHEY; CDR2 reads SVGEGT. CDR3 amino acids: CASSKVTDYGYTF. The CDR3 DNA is TGTGCCAGCAGCAAAGTTACGGACTATGGCTACACCTTC.

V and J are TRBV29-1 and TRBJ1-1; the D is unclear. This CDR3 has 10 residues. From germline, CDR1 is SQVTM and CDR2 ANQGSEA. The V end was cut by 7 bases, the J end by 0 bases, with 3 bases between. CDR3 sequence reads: CSGVNTEAFF. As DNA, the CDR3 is TGCAGCGGGGTGAACACTGAAGCTTTCTTT.

The CDR3 is CASSLDRAFTDTQYF. Here the CDR3 DNA reads TGTGCCAGCAGCCTCGACAGGGCGTTTACAGATACGCAGTATTTT. The V and J genes are TRBV11-1 and TRBJ2-3; 7 bases are shared with TRBD1. Per the germline V gene, CDR1 is SGHAT and CDR2 is FQDESV (reference sequence). J gave up 3 bases and V 5 bases, and 8 bases lay outside the gene matches. This CDR3 contains 15 residues.

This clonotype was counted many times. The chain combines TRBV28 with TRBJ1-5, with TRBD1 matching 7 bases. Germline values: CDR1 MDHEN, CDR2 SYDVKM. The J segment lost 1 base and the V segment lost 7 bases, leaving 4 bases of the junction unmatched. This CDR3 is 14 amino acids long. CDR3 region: CASIDRVSNQPQHF. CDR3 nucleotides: TGTGCCAGCATTGACAGGGTAAGCAATCAGCCCCAGCATTTT.

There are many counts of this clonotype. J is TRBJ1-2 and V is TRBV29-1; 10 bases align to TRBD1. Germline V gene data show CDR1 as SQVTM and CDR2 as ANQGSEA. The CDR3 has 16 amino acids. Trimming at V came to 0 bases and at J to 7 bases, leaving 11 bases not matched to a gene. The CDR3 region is CSVEDPGQGRWSGYTF. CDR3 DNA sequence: TGCAGCGTTGAAGACCCGGGACAGGGGCGGTGGAGTGGCTACACCTTC.

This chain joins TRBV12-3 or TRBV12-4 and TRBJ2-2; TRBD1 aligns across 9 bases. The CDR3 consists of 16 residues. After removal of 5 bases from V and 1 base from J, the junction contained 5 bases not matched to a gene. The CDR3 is CASSGGQGLNTGELFF. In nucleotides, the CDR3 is TGTGCCAGCAGTGGGGGACAGGGACTGAACACCGGGGAGCTGTTTTTT.

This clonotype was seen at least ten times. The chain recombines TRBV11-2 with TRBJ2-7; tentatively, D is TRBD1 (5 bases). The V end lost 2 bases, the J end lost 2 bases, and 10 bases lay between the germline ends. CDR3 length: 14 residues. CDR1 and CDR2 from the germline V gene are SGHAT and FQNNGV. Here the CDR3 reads CASSLSAGTYEQYF. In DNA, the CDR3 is TGTGCCAGCAGCTTATCCGCAGGGACCTACGAGCAGTACTTC.

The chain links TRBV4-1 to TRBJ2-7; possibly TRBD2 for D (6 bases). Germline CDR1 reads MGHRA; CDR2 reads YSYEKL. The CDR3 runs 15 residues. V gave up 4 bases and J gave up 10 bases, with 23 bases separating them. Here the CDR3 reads CASSPLMSGVPDQYF. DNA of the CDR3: TGCGCCAGCAGCCCTCTTATGTCGGGGGTACCCGATCAGTACTTC.

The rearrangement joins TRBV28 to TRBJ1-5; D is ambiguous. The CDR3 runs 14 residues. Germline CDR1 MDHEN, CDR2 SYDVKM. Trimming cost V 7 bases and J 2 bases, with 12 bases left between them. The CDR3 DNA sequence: TGTGCCAGCACTCGCCCGGCAGGCAATCAGCCCCAGCATTTT. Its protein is CASTRPAGNQPQHF.

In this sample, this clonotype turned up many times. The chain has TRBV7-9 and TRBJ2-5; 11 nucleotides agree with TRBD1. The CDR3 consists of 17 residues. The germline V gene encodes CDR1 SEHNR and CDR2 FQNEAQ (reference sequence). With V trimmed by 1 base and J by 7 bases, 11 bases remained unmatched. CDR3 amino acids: CASSLVGQGVIPGTQYF. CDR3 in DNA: TGTGCCAGCAGCTTAGTGGGACAGGGGGTGATACCGGGGACCCAGTACTTC.